A single sample gave rise to the 12 T cell receptor beta chains below, sequenced in a study of T cells after posttransplantation cyclophosphamide. The repertoire was sequenced with immunoSEQ multiplex PCR; TCRdb's copy has only in-frame clones and lacks some. The sample has fewer than 7,000 clones, roughly 79% seen once. Source material: memory CD4+ T cells sorted from blood. Every receptor here comes from a woman aged 45-65 years in good health and a related stem cell transplant donor.

The V and J genes are TRBV7-8 and TRBJ1-3; TRBD1 agrees at 8 bases. The V gene's germline CDR1 is SGHVS and CDR2 FQNEAQ. The CDR3 is 15 amino acids. V was pared by 5 bases and J by 4 bases, with 7 bases of the junction left unmatched. The CDR3 protein is CASSLDRVGGNTIYF. In DNA, the CDR3 is TGTGCCAGCAGCCTGGACAGGGTGGGAGGAAACACCATATATTTT.

The V gene is TRBV11-2, the J gene TRBJ1-1; 7 bases match TRBD1. The CDR3 is 14 residues long. V was clipped by 3 bases and J by 1 base; unmatched bases: 2. CDR1 and CDR2 from the germline V gene are SGHAT and FQNNGV. The CDR3 DNA is TGTGCCAGCAGCTTGACAGGGTCGAACACTGAAGCTTTCTTT. Translation: CASSLTGSNTEAFF.

The rearrangement joins TRBV27 to TRBJ2-5, with D perhaps matching TRBD2 (6 bases). Germline V gene lookup returns CDR1 MNHEY and CDR2 SMNVEV (reference sequence). This CDR3 has 14 residues. Trimming cost V 0 bases and J 3 bases, with 8 bases left between them. The DNA for the CDR3 is TGTGCCAGCAGTTTATCATGGGAGGAAGAGACCCAGTACTTC. This encodes CASSLSWEEETQYF.

The chain recombines TRBV19 with TRBJ1-2; TRBD1 might be the D (6 bases). Germline V gene lookup returns CDR1 LNHDA and CDR2 SQIVND (reference sequence). The V and J ends lost 3 bases and 4 bases respectively, with 18 bases between them. The CDR3 contains 16 residues. The CDR3 DNA follows: TGTGCCAGTAGTATGTATCCACAGGGACAAATCTATGGCTACACCTTC. This sequence encodes CASSMYPQGQIYGYTF.

This clone was seen only once. The chain carries TRBV4-2 and TRBJ2-3, with 13 bases identical to TRBD2. Per the germline V gene, CDR1 is LGHNA and CDR2 is YNFKEQ. This CDR3 has 18 residues. V shed 1 base and J 7 bases; nucleotides not matched to a gene: 11. CDR3: CASSQGTSGSNLPHTQYF. Here the CDR3 DNA reads TGTGCCAGCAGCCAAGGGACTAGCGGGAGTAACCTCCCCCATACGCAGTATTTT.

This chain links TRBV27 with TRBJ2-1; a possible D gene is TRBD1 (5 bases). CDR3 length: 19 residues. CDR1 is MNHEY and CDR2 is SMNVEV in the germline V gene (reference sequence). V was cut by 2 bases and J by 5 bases, with 25 bases left in between. CDR3 residues: CASSLPPPGIIGRNNEQFF. The CDR3, as DNA: TGTGCCAGCAGTTTACCTCCACCAGGGATAATTGGACGTAACAATGAGCAGTTCTTC.

V usage is TRBV9 and J usage is TRBJ2-7; 13 bases fit TRBD2. CDR3 length equals 14 residues. J lost 3 bases, V lost 4 bases, and 1 base had no gene match. Germline values: CDR1 SGDLS, CDR2 YYNGEE. The CDR3 DNA reads as TGTGCCAGCAGCCGGACTAGCGGGAGCTACGAGCAGTACTTC. This sequence encodes CASSRTSGSYEQYF.

The table lists this clone with a count of one. DNA of the CDR3: TGCAGCGGGACTGCGGGCTACAATGAGCAGTTCTTC. Protein product: CSGTAGYNEQFF. The J gene is TRBJ2-1, the V gene TRBV29-1; D possibly corresponds to TRBD2 (5 bases). Germline V gene data show CDR1 as SQVTM and CDR2 as ANQGSEA. Trimming left V 7 bases short and J 3 bases short, with 10 bases between. CDR3 length equals 12 residues.

The CDR3 sequence is CASSPGGEGKISYEQYF. The DNA for the CDR3 is TGTGCCAGCAGCCCCGGGGGGGAGGGCAAAATTTCCTACGAGCAGTACTTC. The chain employs TRBV5-6 and TRBJ2-7, with 8 nucleotides matching TRBD2. The CDR3 has 17 amino acids. Trimming cost V 4 bases and J 1 base; bases outside gene matches: 13. CDR1 is SGHDT and CDR2 is YYEEEE in the germline V gene.

The chain employs TRBV10-1 and TRBJ2-1; the match to TRBD2 covers 8 bases. The germline V gene encodes CDR1 WNHNN and CDR2 SYGVQD (reference sequence). Trimming took 4 bases from V and 6 from J; bases not matched to a gene: 8. The CDR3 loop spans 15 amino acids. The CDR3 nucleotides are TGCGCCAGCAGTGGTGGGGGGCTAGCGGGCAATGAGCAGTTCTTC. Translation gives CASSGGGLAGNEQFF.

The chain links TRBV6-4 to TRBJ1-2; D is unclear. CDR1 MRHNA and CDR2 SNTAGT come from the germline V gene. Trimming removed 4 bases from V and 2 bases from J, with 8 bases in between. The CDR3 sequence is 13 residues long. The DNA of the CDR3 is TGTGCCAGCAGTGTGGGCAGCAACTATGGCTACACCTTC. This codes for CASSVGSNYGYTF.

The CDR3 sequence is CASSWGGSGSKETQYF. Written as DNA, the CDR3 is TGTGCCAGCAGCTGGGGGGGTAGCGGGAGCAAAGAGACCCAGTACTTC. The rearrangement uses TRBV5-6 and TRBJ2-5; 9 bases match TRBD2. J gave up 3 bases and V 3 bases, and 9 bases lay outside the gene matches. Germline V gives CDR1 SGHDT, CDR2 YYEEEE. The CDR3 has 16 residues.